These T cell receptor beta chains were read from a single sample in a study of T cell responses to AZD1222 COVID-19 vaccine. Clones were read by immunoSEQ multiplex PCR, and TCRdb kept only the in-frame ones, dropping some. The table has approximately 100,000 clones, roughly 87% seen once. Sequencing was performed on peripheral blood, taken on day 0 of AZD1222 vaccination. The receptors were gathered from an adult in good health. Both conserved end residues are part of each CDR3. The order of the fields is V gene, clone size, D gene, J gene, CDR3 protein, CDR3 DNA. The D gene is left open where the match is weak. A row's size may be missing; if present it is once, few, many or a size class.

TRBV7-8,once,.,TRBJ1-5,CASSLYPRTNQPQHF,TGTGCCAGCAGCTTATATCCGCGGACCAATCAGCCCCAGCATTTT
TRBV7-8,.,TRBD2,TRBJ2-2,CASSPRLAGVFGVTGELFF,TGTGCCAGCAGCCCTCGACTAGCGGGAGTCTTCGGTGTCACCGGGGAGCTGTTTTTT
TRBV3-1/TRBV3-2,.,.,TRBJ2-1,CASSQHHWPEQFF,TGTGCCAGCAGCCAACATCACTGGCCTGAGCAGTTCTTC
TRBV30,.,TRBD1,TRBJ2-3,CASDRGTDTQYF,TGTGCCTCGGACAGGGGGACAGATACGCAGTATTTT
TRBV19,few,.,TRBJ1-1,CASKPRGQTEAFF,TGTGCCAGTAAACCCAGGGGCCAAACTGAAGCTTTCTTT
TRBV11-2,.,TRBD1,TRBJ2-7,CASSSLTGQVIYEQYF,TGTGCCAGCAGCTCCCTAACGGGACAGGTAATATACGAGCAGTACTTC
TRBV19,.,.,TRBJ1-1,CASSDISYTEAFF,TGTGCCAGTTCAGACATATCCTACACTGAAGCTTTCTTT
TRBV11-3,.,.,TRBJ2-7,CASSPRFSYEQYF,TGTGCCAGCAGCCCACGGTTCTCCTACGAGCAGTACTTC
TRBV30,.,.,TRBJ1-3,CAWSPARAIYF,TGTGCCTGGAGTCCGGCCCGCGCCATATATTTT
TRBV5-4,.,.,TRBJ2-5,CASSTRTRAETQYF,TGTGCCAGCAGCACCCGAACTAGAGCTGAGACCCAGTACTTC
TRBV18,.,.,TRBJ1-3,CASSPGSTSGNTIYF,TGTGCCAGCTCACCGGGATCGACCTCTGGAAACACCATATATTTT
TRBV30,.,.,TRBJ1-2,CAWSADRIGYTF,TGTGCCTGGAGTGCGGACAGAATTGGCTACACCTTC
TRBV30,.,.,TRBJ1-3,CAWSADQAGRNTIYF,TGTGCCTGGAGTGCGGACCAGGCAGGGAGAAACACCATATATTTT
TRBV5-1,.,.,TRBJ1-6,CASRDRTSYNSPLHF,TGCGCCAGCAGAGACAGAACCTCCTATAATTCACCCCTCCACTTT
TRBV5-4,.,TRBD2,TRBJ2-5,CASSLAGGRGTQYF,TGTGCCAGCAGCTTGGCGGGGGGACGCGGGACCCAGTACTTC
TRBV30,.,.,TRBJ2-7,CAWKGGDTYYEQYF,TGTGCCTGGAAGGGGGGGGACACTTATTACGAGCAGTACTTC
TRBV11-2,once,TRBD2,TRBJ2-7,CASSKGLGVQYF,TGTGCCAGCAGCAAAGGACTAGGGGTGCAGTACTTC
TRBV19,.,.,TRBJ2-7,CASRRDREYEQYF,TGTGCCAGTAGAAGGGACCGAGAATACGAGCAGTACTTC
TRBV28,.,.,TRBJ1-6,CASSPRNNSPLHF,TGTGCCAGCAGTCCCCGTAATAATTCACCCCTCCACTTT
TRBV29-1,.,.,TRBJ2-5,CSVEGGEQADLRGQTQYF,TGCAGCGTTGAAGGAGGGGAACAGGCCGATTTGAGGGGACAGACCCAGTACTTC
TRBV10-3,.,TRBD2,TRBJ2-7,CAITPGTSFSEQYF,TGTGCCATCACACCCGGGACTAGTTTTTCCGAGCAGTACTTC
TRBV2,.,.,TRBJ1-5,CASTNINQPQHF,TGTGCCAGCACTAACATCAATCAGCCCCAGCATTTT
TRBV6-5,.,.,TRBJ2-3,CASSYSRLSDTQYF,TGTGCCAGCAGTTACTCGAGGCTCTCAGATACGCAGTATTTT